Listed below are T cell receptor beta chains from one sample, sequenced in a study of blood T cell repertoires in COVID-19. Only in-frame clones appear in the TCRdb table, and some are missing; sequencing was by immunoSEQ multiplex PCR. The sample has about 190,000 clones; around 82% are singletons. Sequencing used peripheral blood. The receptors here all came from a man in his fifties or sixties with active or convalescent COVID-19. CDR3s include the opening cysteine and the closing phenylalanine or tryptophan. A D gene is named only where the DNA matches it firmly. Not all rows give a size; the values are once, few, many and, for expanded clones, a class.

cdr3_nt cdr3_aa clone_size j_call d_call v_call
TGTGCCAGTAGTATTGGGGACAGGGTGCGTGGCTACACCTTC CASSIGDRVRGYTF NA TRBJ1-2 TRBD1 TRBV19
TGTGCCAGCAGTGCCAGCAGGGTGAACACTGAAGCTTTCTTT CASSASRVNTEAFF NA TRBJ1-1 NA TRBV3-1/TRBV3-2
TGTGCCAGCAGCTTAGAGTTAGCGGGAGGACTCAGCGGGGAGCTGTTTTTT CASSLELAGGLSGELFF NA TRBJ2-2 TRBD2 TRBV11-3
TGTGCCAGCAGCTTAGTCCGGAACACTGAAGCTTTCTTT CASSLVRNTEAFF NA TRBJ1-1 NA TRBV13
TGTGCCAGCAGCCACCCGGGACTGCCGAACACTGAAGCTTTCTTT CASSHPGLPNTEAFF NA TRBJ1-1 NA TRBV7-9
TGTGCCAGCAGTTGGGGGGATGATGAAAAACTGTTTTTT CASSWGDDEKLFF NA TRBJ1-4 NA TRBV27
TGTGCCAGCAGCTCCGGGGTCCTGAACACTGAAGCTTTCTTT CASSSGVLNTEAFF NA TRBJ1-1 NA TRBV7-2
TGCGCCAGCAGCCAGACAGGGGACTATGGCTACACCTTC CASSQTGDYGYTF NA TRBJ1-2 TRBD1 TRBV5-1
TGCGCCAGCAGCCCGTCCCAGGGGGCGACTAACTATGGCTACACCTTC CASSPSQGATNYGYTF few TRBJ1-2 TRBD1 TRBV4-1
TGTGCCAGCAGCGGAGGCCCGGGACAGGGCCAAGAGACCCAGTACTTC CASSGGPGQGQETQYF NA TRBJ2-5 TRBD1 TRBV7-9
TGTGCCAGCAGCCCAAGGACAGTAGGCGGCTACACCTTC CASSPRTVGGYTF once TRBJ1-2 NA TRBV13
TGTGCCAGCAGCCCGGGACAGGGGTTTGAAGCTTTCTTT CASSPGQGFEAFF NA TRBJ1-1 TRBD1 TRBV6-5
TGTGCCTGGAGCATACTAGCGGGGGACACAGATACGCAGTATTTT CAWSILAGDTDTQYF NA TRBJ2-3 TRBD2 TRBV30
TGTGCCAGCAGCCGGGGACTGTCCGAGCAGTACTTC CASSRGLSEQYF NA TRBJ2-7 NA TRBV12-3/TRBV12-4
TGTGCCAGCAGGGCCATGACAGACATTCTTCCGGCTTTCTTT CASRAMTDILPAFF NA TRBJ1-1 NA TRBV2
TGCGCCAGCAGCCCGTACCGGACTGATAATTCACCCCTCCACTTT CASSPYRTDNSPLHF NA TRBJ1-6 NA TRBV5-1
TGTGCCATCAGTGGAGGACAGGCGGAAGCTTTCTTT CAISGGQAEAFF NA TRBJ1-1 TRBD1 TRBV10-3
TGTGCCAGCAGCGGGCCACGGAACACCGGGGAGCTGTTTTTT CASSGPRNTGELFF NA TRBJ2-2 NA TRBV14
TGTGCCAGCAGCCCCTCCTTGGGAGAGAGCTATGGCTACACCTTC CASSPSLGESYGYTF NA TRBJ1-2 NA TRBV2
TGTGCCAGTAGTCCCTGGGACAGGGGGCAGGGCACTGAAGCTTTCTTT CASSPWDRGQGTEAFF NA TRBJ1-1 TRBD1 TRBV19
TGTGCCAGCAGTGAAGTAGGGGCTGGGGCCAACGTCCTGACTTTC CASSEVGAGANVLTF NA TRBJ2-6 NA TRBV6-1
TGCGCCAGCAGCCAAGTCCCCGGGACAGGGAACACTGAAGCTTTCTTT CASSQVPGTGNTEAFF NA TRBJ1-1 TRBD1 TRBV4-1
TGTGCCAGCAGCTTAAGGGCTACAGGGGACGTAAAAAGTGGCTACACCTTC CASSLRATGDVKSGYTF NA TRBJ1-2 TRBD1 TRBV7-2
TGTGCCAGCAGCTCAGCCCGGGCCTACGAGCAGTACTTC CASSSARAYEQYF NA TRBJ2-7 NA TRBV7-2
TGTGCCAGCAGTCGGGACTTTGACCCTGGAAACACCATATATTTT CASSRDFDPGNTIYF NA TRBJ1-3 NA TRBV6-6